The 12 T cell receptor beta chains presented below share a single source sample, sequenced in a study of blood T cell repertoires in COVID-19. Here immunoSEQ multiplex PCR was the method, and the copy in TCRdb shows in-frame clones only, minus some. The sample includes roughly 190,000 clones, around nine tenths of them seen just once. The sample consisted of PBMCs or T cells enriched from blood (not recorded which). Receptors were obtained from a woman under 30 who had recovered from COVID-19.

The sample holds one count of this clone. V gene TRBV28 combines with J gene TRBJ2-3; D is undetermined. Germline assignment: CDR1 MDHEN and CDR2 SYDVKM. Trimming cost V 2 bases and J 0 bases, with 15 bases left between them. The CDR3 contains 17 residues. CDR3 region: CASSLGLGGQSTDTQYF. Here the CDR3 DNA reads TGTGCCAGCAGTTTAGGCCTAGGTGGCCAGAGCACAGATACGCAGTATTTT. Supplemented by reference TRBV28 and TRBJ2-3, the full variable domain reads DVKVTQSSRYLVKRTGEKVFLECVQDMDHENMFWYRQDPGLGLRLIYFSYDVKMKEKGDIPEGYSVSREKKERFSLILESASTNQTSMYLCASSLGLGGQSTDTQYFGPGTRLTVL.

This chain connects TRBV3-1 (or the pseudogene TRBV3-2) to TRBJ2-7; 8 bases match TRBD1. The V segment lost 4 bases and the J segment 3 bases; nucleotides outside the gene matches: 20. Per germline, CDR1 LGHDT and CDR2 YNNKEL (reference sequence). The CDR3 has 19 residues. In nucleotides, the CDR3 is TGTGCCAGCAGCCCGGGTCCCGGGACAGGTTCAGTAAGGGACTACGAGCAGTACTTC. Its translation is CASSPGPGTGSVRDYEQYF.

The V and J genes are TRBV7-2 and TRBJ2-5, with D perhaps TRBD2 (6 bases). Germline V lookup: CDR1 SGHTA, CDR2 FQGNSA. The CDR3 length is 13 residues. The V end was cut by 2 bases, the J end by 5 bases, with 9 bases between. In nucleotides, the CDR3 is TGTGCCAGCAGCTTAAGACGGGAGGAGACCCAGTACTTC. Amino acid sequence: CASSLRREETQYF.

The chain carries TRBV30 and TRBJ2-1; 9 bases fit TRBD2. V lost 2 bases to trimming and J lost 15 bases; unmatched junction nucleotides: 14. The CDR3 has 14 residues. Germline assignment: CDR1 GTSNPN and CDR2 SVGIG (reference sequence). CDR3 coding DNA: TGTGCCTGGAGTTTCGGCGGGAGGGCCGGCGGTCCGTTCTTC. Translation: CAWSFGGRAGGPFF.

This chain joins TRBV19 and TRBJ2-1; 13 bases agree with TRBD2. V was pared by 8 bases and J by 4 bases, with 2 bases of the junction left unmatched. Per the germline V gene, CDR1 is LNHDA and CDR2 is SQIVND (reference sequence). CDR3 length: 14 residues. The CDR3 spells CASRTSGSYNEQFF. The CDR3 DNA reads as TGTGCCAGTCGGACTAGCGGGAGTTACAATGAGCAGTTCTTC.

The chain couples TRBV3-1 (or the pseudogene TRBV3-2) to TRBJ1-6; the D is unclear. This CDR3 is 16 amino acids long. V lost 5 bases, J lost 0 bases, and 11 bases lay in between. Per the germline V gene, CDR1 is LGHDT and CDR2 is YNNKEL (reference sequence). The CDR3 loop is CASSSFLSSYNSPLHF. The CDR3 nucleotides read TGTGCCAGCAGCTCCTTTCTGAGCTCCTATAATTCACCCCTCCACTTT.

The chain uses TRBV5-1 and TRBJ2-1; D is possibly TRBD2 (5 bases). The CDR3 is 14 residues long. V gave up 0 bases and J gave up 7 bases, with 11 bases separating them. CDR1 is SGHRS, CDR2 YFSETQ, per germline. The CDR3 loop reads CASSLDPGRNEQFF. CDR3 DNA sequence: TGCGCCAGCAGCTTGGACCCGGGAAGGAATGAGCAGTTCTTC.

V is TRBV29-1 and J is TRBJ2-2; D might be TRBD1 (5 bases). V shed 4 bases and J shed 0 bases, with 15 bases lying between them. In germline, CDR1 is SQVTM, CDR2 ANQGSEA. The CDR3 spans 16 residues. CDR3: CSVGGPGLSNTGELFF. The CDR3 DNA sequence: TGCAGCGTTGGGGGCCCAGGGCTTTCGAACACCGGGGAGCTGTTTTTT.

Notes on this clone: Other nucleotide sequences from this sample produce the same CDR3. This chain links TRBV19 with TRBJ2-3, with D possibly TRBD2 on 5 matching bases. Germline V gives CDR1 LNHDA, CDR2 SQIVND (reference sequence). CDR3 length: 14 residues. V was clipped by 5 bases and J by 0 bases, with 9 bases between them. The CDR3 protein is CASSLRDSTDTQYF. In DNA form, the CDR3 reads TGTGCCAGTAGTTTGAGGGATAGCACAGATACGCAGTATTTT.

This chain uses TRBV19 with TRBJ2-1, with a tentative D call TRBD1 (8 bases). The CDR3 has 16 residues. Germline-derived CDR1 and CDR2 are LNHDA and SQIVND (reference sequence). V was cut by 7 bases and J by 5 bases, with 21 bases left in between. The CDR3 bases are TGTGCCAGTAATCAGGGGGCGGGAGAGGCCCACAATGAGCAGTTCTTC. It is translated as CASNQGAGEAHNEQFF.

The rearrangement joins TRBV2 to TRBJ2-7, with D uncertain. The V end was cut by 3 bases, the J end by 3 bases, with 9 bases between. The CDR3 extends over 13 amino acids. Germline V gives CDR1 SNHLY, CDR2 FYNNEI. In nucleotides, the CDR3 is TGTGCCAGCAGTGATGGCCCCCTCTACGAGCAGTACTTC. Protein product: CASSDGPLYEQYF.

This clone was observed a few times. The chain carries TRBV27 and TRBJ2-2, with 8 positions matching TRBD1. The V gene end was trimmed by 5 bases and the J gene end by 2 bases; junction bases not matched to a gene: 7. The CDR3 is 16 residues long. The germline V gene has CDR1 MNHEY and CDR2 SMNVEV (reference sequence). This CDR3 is CASSPHRGSNTGELFF. CDR3 bases: TGTGCCAGCAGTCCCCACAGGGGGTCTAACACCGGGGAGCTGTTTTTT.